Sequencing of this TCR beta chain was carried out in a study of CD8 T cells in ankylosing spondylitis. Study conclusions and caveats: Roughly eight highly homologous variants made up a TCR beta motif that seemed to typify ankylosing spondylitis blood. Disease-linked clones reportedly concentrated significantly in matched ankylosing spondylitis synovial fluid.

Notes on this clonotype: What it binds is unknown.

The TCR beta libraries were generated through quantitative 5'-RACE incorporating molecular barcodes. TCRdb reprocessed the 5' RACE reads with MiXCR, giving one entry per CDR3 protein. The sample yields a few hundred thousand distinct CDR3 sequences, roughly 13% seen once. There are 13 residues in the CDR3. Trimming shortened V by 4 bases and J by 5 bases, and 12 bases separated the two germline ends. Germline lookup yields CDR1 SGDLS and CDR2 YYNGEE. Sequencing input: blood, either unsorted or a sorted T cell fraction (not recorded which). The chain recombines TRBV9 with TRBJ2-5; maybe TRBD2 (6 bases). The sequence derives from a male donor with ankylosing spondylitis. The CDR3 spells CASSRWGDETQYF. The CDR3, as DNA: TGTGCCAGCAGCCGTTGGGGGGATGAGACCCAGTACTTC. Drawing the rest from reference TRBV9 and TRBJ2-5, the complete variable domain is DSGVTQTPKHLITATGQRVTLRCSPRSGDLSVYWYQQSLDQGLQFLIQYYNGEERAKGNILERFSAQQFPDLHSELNLSSLELGDSALYFCASSRWGDETQYFGPGTRLLVL.